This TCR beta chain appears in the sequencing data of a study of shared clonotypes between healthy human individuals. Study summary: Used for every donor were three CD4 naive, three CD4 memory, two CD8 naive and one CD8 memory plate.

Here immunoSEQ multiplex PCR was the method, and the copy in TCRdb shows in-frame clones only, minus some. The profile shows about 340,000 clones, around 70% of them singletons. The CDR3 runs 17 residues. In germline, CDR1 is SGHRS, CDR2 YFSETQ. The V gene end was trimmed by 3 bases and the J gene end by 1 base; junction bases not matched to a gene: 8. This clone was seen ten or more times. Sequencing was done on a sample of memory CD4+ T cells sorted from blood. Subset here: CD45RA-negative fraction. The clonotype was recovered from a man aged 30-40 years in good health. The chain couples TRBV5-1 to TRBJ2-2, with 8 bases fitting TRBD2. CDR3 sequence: CASSSLAGGLNTGELFF. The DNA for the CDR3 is TGCGCCAGCAGCTCCTTGGCGGGAGGCCTGAACACCGGGGAGCTGTTTTTT.